Here is one T cell receptor beta chain with its context. This sample stems from a study of blood T cell repertoires in COVID-19. CDR1 is SEHNR and CDR2 is FQNEAQ in the germline V gene (reference sequence). V gave up 4 bases and J gave up 4 bases, with 7 bases separating them. The CDR3 contains 13 residues. Clones were read by immunoSEQ multiplex PCR, and TCRdb kept only the in-frame ones, dropping some. The sample has about 170,000 clones; roughly four fifths are singletons. The chain carries TRBV7-9 and TRBJ2-2, with D possibly being TRBD2 (5 bases). Source material: peripheral blood. The receptor comes from a man between 70 and 80 years old with active or convalescent COVID-19. In DNA, the CDR3 is TGTGCCAGCAGCTCTCGGGGCACCGGGGAGCTGTTTTTT. Translating it yields CASSSRGTGELFF.